This record covers a single TCR beta chain. The antigen remains undetermined. The sample is drawn from a study of vaccination and CD4 T cells after COVID-19. About the research overall: Researchers treated cells with overlapping spike peptides taken from SARS-CoV-2, HCoV-NL63, HCoV-OC43 and HCoV-229E.

Cultured CD4+ T cells had their DNA profiled by the Oncomine TCR Beta short-read assay. TCRdb independently ran MiXCR on the PCR reads; one entry per CDR3 protein. This sample has 24,000 or so distinct CDR3 sequences, with roughly 50% found just once. Treatment specified: roughly ten-day PBMC culture with coronavirus spike peptide pools or control peptides (ViraFEST assay). The CDR3 has 13 amino acids. Germline V gene lookup returns CDR1 DFQATT and CDR2 SNEGSKA (reference sequence). V lost 6 bases, J lost 8 bases, and 12 bases stayed unmatched. What was sequenced was CD4+ T cells from blood, cultured in vitro. This chain links TRBV20-1 with TRBJ1-2, with 7 bases fitting TRBD1. This clonotype was obtained from a human donor who had recovered from COVID-19. CDR3 bases: TGCAGTGCAGGGGGCCAGGGGGAGAGGGGCTACACCTTC. It specifies CSAGGQGERGYTF.